One and the same sample provided the 4 T cell receptor beta chains below, sequenced in a study of T cells in Graves' hyperthyroidism and ophthalmopathy. RNA transcripts were the template for amplifying TCR beta CDR3 regions. The HTBI primer set served for first-round RT-PCR of the TCR CDR3. TCRdb ran MiXCR on the multiplex PCR reads and lists one entry per CDR3 protein. The data hold around 490,000 distinct CDR3 sequences, with 15% to 20% observed a single time. Sequenced: blood. The receptors were sampled from a man aged 35-49 years with Graves' ophthalmopathy.

This clonotype has at least ten counts. The J gene is TRBJ2-2, the V gene TRBV11-2; TRBD1 might be the D (6 bases). CDR1 and CDR2 from the germline V gene are SGHAT and FQNNGV. V was shortened by 4 bases and J by 3 bases, with 9 bases between the two germline ends. This CDR3 has 14 residues. CDR3 nucleotides: TGTGCCAGCAGCTCAGGGGTGTACACCGGGGAGCTGTTTTTT. Translation gives CASSSGVYTGELFF.

This clonotype was seen only a few times. The V and J genes are TRBV9 and TRBJ2-3, with a tentative D call TRBD2 (5 bases). V lost 4 bases and J lost 5, with 17 bases in between. Germline V CDR1 and CDR2: SGDLS, YYNGEE. The CDR3 contains 15 residues. The CDR3 DNA is TGTGCCAGCAGCCCCCGGGATGACGTGGGAGATACGCAGTATTTT. It is translated as CASSPRDDVGDTQYF.

This clonotype was counted between two and nine times. The chain recombines TRBV7-2 with TRBJ2-7; 13 nucleotides line up with TRBD2. Unmatched junction bases numbered 16, after V lost 6 bases and J lost 8 bases. The CDR3 loop spans 17 amino acids. Germline V gene lookup returns CDR1 SGHTA and CDR2 FQGNSA. The CDR3 sequence: CASRNSSGLAGPGKQYF. The CDR3 DNA follows: TGTGCCAGCAGGAATTCTTCGGGACTAGCGGGACCAGGGAAGCAGTACTTC.

The chain is built from TRBV6-2 or TRBV6-3 and TRBJ1-6; the D is unclear. There are 12 residues in the CDR3. V gave up 5 bases and J gave up 7 bases, with 6 bases separating them. CDR1 and CDR2 from the germline V gene are MNHEY and SVGEGT. Written as DNA, the CDR3 is TGTGCCAGCAGTCGGACCAATTCACCCCTCCACTTT. It encodes CASSRTNSPLHF.